The present entry profiles one T cell receptor beta chain with its context. This entry belongs to a study of Ad26.COV2.S vaccination and SARS-CoV-2 variants. Treatment here: 15 to 20 received Ad26.COV2.S at low or high dose, single or two shots; about 5 received placebo; per-sample allocation not given. Vaccine and placebo recipients were sampled on day 63 after the first injection. The CDR3 runs to 12 residues. Per germline, CDR1 SQVTM and CDR2 ANQGSEA. V trimming: 4 bases; J trimming: 8 bases; junction bases outside the gene matches: 4. Data came from immunoSEQ multiplex PCR; TCRdb stores just in-frame clones and leaves some out. The sample includes 350,000 to 450,000 clones, roughly 90% of them seen just once.

The sequenced sample was peripheral blood, obtained in a trial of Ad26.COV2.S vaccine versus placebo. The genes are TRBV29-1 and TRBJ1-4, with 7 positions matching TRBD1. The sequence was obtained from a person between 18 and 60 years old who received the Ad26.COV2.S COVID-19 vaccine or a placebo. In DNA form, the CDR3 reads TGCAGCGTTGCGACAGGGCGAGAAAAACTGTTTTTT. Its protein is CSVATGREKLFF.